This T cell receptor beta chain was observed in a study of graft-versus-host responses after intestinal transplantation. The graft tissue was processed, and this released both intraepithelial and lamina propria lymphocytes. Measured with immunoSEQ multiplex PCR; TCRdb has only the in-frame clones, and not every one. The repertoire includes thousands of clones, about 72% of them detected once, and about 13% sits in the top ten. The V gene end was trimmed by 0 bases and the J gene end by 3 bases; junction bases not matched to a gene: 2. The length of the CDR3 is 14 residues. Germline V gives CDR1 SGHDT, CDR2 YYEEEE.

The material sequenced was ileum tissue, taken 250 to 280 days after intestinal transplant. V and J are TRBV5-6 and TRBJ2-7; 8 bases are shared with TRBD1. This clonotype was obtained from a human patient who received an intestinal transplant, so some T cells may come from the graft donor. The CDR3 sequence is CASSLGQGNYEQYF. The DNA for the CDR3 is TGTGCCAGCAGCTTGGGACAGGGGAACTACGAGCAGTACTTC.